The clone carrying this TCR beta chain showed up just a few times. Its antigen is as yet unknown. V trimming: 5 bases; J trimming: 5 bases; junction bases outside the gene matches: 15. The germline V gene encodes CDR1 SEHNR and CDR2 FQNEAQ (reference sequence). The CDR3 loop spans 16 amino acids. This sample is part of a study of T cells after yellow fever vaccination. The study's findings and limits: The appearance of a small share of clonotypes in both CD4 and CD8 compartments was observed.

5'RACE template switching produced TCR cDNA carrying a universal primer site and UMIs. TCRdb recomputed calls from the 5' RACE reads with MiXCR, one row per CDR3 protein. The sample contains hundreds of thousands of distinct CDR3 sequences, roughly 12% of which appear only once. Sequencing used PBMCs, obtained on the day of the yellow fever booster vaccination. This sequence joins TRBV7-9 and TRBJ2-7, with 7 bases aligning to TRBD2. The TCR sequence derives from a young man who received the YFV17D yellow fever vaccine. Here the CDR3 reads CASSQVPLAGANEQYF. CDR3 DNA: TGTGCCAGCAGCCAAGTACCTCTTGCGGGAGCGAACGAGCAGTACTTC. Together with reference TRBV7-9 and TRBJ2-7, the CDR3 gives the full variable domain: DTGVSQNPRHKITKRGQNVTFRCDPISEHNRLYWYRQTLGQGPEFLTYFQNEAQLEKSRLLSDRFSAERPKGSFSTLEIQRTEQGDSAMYLCASSQVPLAGANEQYFGPGTRLTVT.